A selection of T cell receptor beta chains follows, all from one sample in a study of regulatory T cells in long-lasting Graves disease. TCRdb independently ran MiXCR on the multiplex PCR reads; one entry per CDR3 protein. The sample shows 500,000 to 800,000 distinct CDR3 sequences, about 30% of them seen only once. The source material was peripheral blood mononuclear cells (PBMCs), sampled when the disease was refractory, from a patient treated with antithyroid drugs. The receptors here all came from a female donor with Graves disease. CDR3s include the opening cysteine and the closing phenylalanine or tryptophan. The D gene is left open where the match is weak. Size values are once, few and many counts, or a class for expanded clones, and some rows have none.

v_call: TRBV7-3; clone_size: few; d_call: TRBD1; j_call: TRBJ1-1; cdr3_aa: CASSPQTGIFAEAFF; cdr3_nt: TGTGCCAGCAGCCCACAGACAGGGATTTTCGCTGAAGCTTTCTTT
v_call: TRBV20-1; clone_size: many; d_call: TRBD1; j_call: TRBJ1-6; cdr3_aa: CSARGQGWHSPLHF; cdr3_nt: TGCAGTGCTAGAGGACAGGGTTGGCATTCACCCCTCCACTTT
v_call: TRBV28; clone_size: many; d_call: .; j_call: TRBJ1-2; cdr3_aa: CASSETAYGYTF; cdr3_nt: TGTGCCAGCAGCGAGACAGCGTATGGCTACACCTTC
v_call: TRBV10-2; clone_size: .; d_call: .; j_call: TRBJ2-3; cdr3_aa: CASSLSLNTDTQYF; cdr3_nt: TGCGCCAGCAGTCTCTCCCTTAACACAGATACGCAGTATTTT
v_call: TRBV6-1; clone_size: many; d_call: .; j_call: TRBJ1-1; cdr3_aa: CASREPGLNTEAFF; cdr3_nt: TGTGCCAGCAGAGAACCGGGACTGAACACTGAAGCTTTCTTT
v_call: TRBV29-1; clone_size: .; d_call: .; j_call: TRBJ1-1; cdr3_aa: CSVGWGGDTEAFF; cdr3_nt: TGCAGCGTGGGGTGGGGTGGGGACACTGAAGCTTTCTTT
v_call: TRBV6-5; clone_size: once; d_call: .; j_call: TRBJ1-1; cdr3_aa: CASSYSSVQSAGSLTREAFF; cdr3_nt: TGTGCCAGCAGTTACTCGTCGGTTCAGTCGGCTGGTTCCTTGACCCGAGAAGCTTTCTTT
v_call: TRBV6-5; clone_size: few; d_call: .; j_call: TRBJ1-2; cdr3_aa: CASSYGGFYGYTF; cdr3_nt: TGTGCCAGCAGTTACGGGGGATTCTATGGCTACACCTTC
v_call: TRBV30; clone_size: .; d_call: .; j_call: TRBJ1-4; cdr3_aa: CAWSPPRGMDEKLFF; cdr3_nt: TGTGCCTGGAGCCCCCCCCGGGGGATGGACGAAAAACTGTTTTTT
v_call: TRBV5-1; clone_size: .; d_call: TRBD1; j_call: TRBJ1-1; cdr3_aa: CASSSSGQGTEAFF; cdr3_nt: TGCGCCAGCAGCTCTTCCGGACAGGGCACTGAAGCTTTCTTT
v_call: TRBV6-2/TRBV6-3; clone_size: .; d_call: .; j_call: TRBJ2-2; cdr3_aa: CASSSSAGHTGELFF; cdr3_nt: TGTGCCAGCAGTTCATCAGCGGGTCACACCGGGGAGCTGTTTTTT
v_call: TRBV20-1; clone_size: few; d_call: TRBD1; j_call: TRBJ2-2; cdr3_aa: CSARVGTENTGELFF; cdr3_nt: TGCAGTGCTAGAGTTGGGACAGAGAACACCGGGGAGCTGTTTTTT
v_call: TRBV12-3/TRBV12-4; clone_size: few; d_call: .; j_call: TRBJ1-2; cdr3_aa: CASSRGGQGPVTF; cdr3_nt: TGTGCCAGCAGCCGGGGGGGTCAGGGGCCCGTCACCTTC
v_call: TRBV7-3; clone_size: many; d_call: .; j_call: TRBJ1-6; cdr3_aa: CASSLTRDSPLHF; cdr3_nt: TGTGCCAGCAGCTTAACGCGGGATTCACCCCTCCACTTT
v_call: TRBV2; clone_size: many; d_call: .; j_call: TRBJ2-7; cdr3_aa: CASRRLGTYEQYF; cdr3_nt: TGTGCCAGCAGAAGACTAGGGACCTACGAGCAGTACTTC
v_call: TRBV5-1; clone_size: few; d_call: .; j_call: TRBJ2-2; cdr3_aa: CASSLEENTGELFF; cdr3_nt: TGCGCCAGCAGCTTGGAGGAGAACACCGGGGAGCTGTTTTTT
v_call: TRBV2; clone_size: .; d_call: .; j_call: TRBJ1-5; cdr3_aa: CASRAIQNSNQPQHF; cdr3_nt: TGTGCCAGCAGAGCAATCCAAAATAGCAATCAGCCCCAGCATTTT
v_call: TRBV19; clone_size: few; d_call: TRBD1; j_call: TRBJ1-1; cdr3_aa: CASSKGQSNTEAFF; cdr3_nt: TGTGCCAGTAGTAAGGGACAGAGCAACACTGAAGCTTTCTTT
v_call: TRBV24-1; clone_size: few; d_call: .; j_call: TRBJ1-2; cdr3_aa: CATSDRGNGYTF; cdr3_nt: TGTGCCACCAGTGATAGGGGTAATGGCTACACCTTC
v_call: TRBV30; clone_size: .; d_call: .; j_call: TRBJ1-2; cdr3_aa: CAWSVVRTDYGYTF; cdr3_nt: TGTGCCTGGAGTGTTGTTAGGACGGACTATGGCTACACCTTC
v_call: TRBV7-8; clone_size: .; d_call: .; j_call: TRBJ1-1; cdr3_aa: CAGREGHSNTEAFF; cdr3_nt: TGTGCCGGCAGAGAGGGACACTCGAACACTGAAGCTTTCTTT
v_call: TRBV28; clone_size: .; d_call: TRBD1; j_call: TRBJ1-2; cdr3_aa: CASRSAGTGLYGHTF; cdr3_nt: TGTGCCAGCCGATCAGCCGGGACAGGCTTGTATGGCCACACCTTC
v_call: TRBV25-1; clone_size: few; d_call: .; j_call: TRBJ2-7; cdr3_aa: CASSDRDTSYEQYF; cdr3_nt: TGTGCCAGCAGTGATCGGGACACCTCCTACGAGCAGTACTTC
v_call: TRBV12-3/TRBV12-4; clone_size: few; d_call: .; j_call: TRBJ2-5; cdr3_aa: CASSLLANQETQYF; cdr3_nt: TGTGCCAGCAGTTTATTGGCTAACCAAGAGACCCAGTACTTC
v_call: TRBV12-3/TRBV12-4; clone_size: few; d_call: .; j_call: TRBJ1-5; cdr3_aa: CASSPDSNSNQPQHF; cdr3_nt: TGTGCCAGCAGCCCAGACAGCAATAGCAATCAGCCCCAGCATTTT
v_call: TRBV7-2; clone_size: few; d_call: .; j_call: TRBJ1-1; cdr3_aa: CASSFYGDGEAFF; cdr3_nt: TGTGCCAGCAGCTTCTACGGGGATGGTGAAGCTTTCTTT
v_call: TRBV6-5; clone_size: many; d_call: .; j_call: TRBJ1-2; cdr3_aa: CASSLLRDTGNYGYTF; cdr3_nt: TGTGCCAGCAGTTTACTCCGGGACACTGGCAACTATGGCTACACCTTC
v_call: TRBV11-2; clone_size: many; d_call: TRBD1; j_call: TRBJ2-5; cdr3_aa: CARPSGQGMETQYF; cdr3_nt: TGTGCCCGCCCGTCGGGACAGGGGATGGAGACCCAGTACTTC
v_call: TRBV14; clone_size: .; d_call: .; j_call: TRBJ1-1; cdr3_aa: CASSDRRQDRDAFF; cdr3_nt: TGTGCCAGCAGCGATCGCCGACAGGATAGAGACGCTTTCTTT